This TCR beta chain is from a study of T cell changes during pregnancy in multiple sclerosis. Assay: immunoSEQ multiplex PCR; the TCRdb copy retains only in-frame clones and omits some. The data hold about 92,000 clones, with approximately 92% observed a single time. The sequences come from peripheral blood, collected in the first trimester of pregnancy. This sequence originates from a female donor with multiple sclerosis, enrolled in a pregnancy study.

CDR3 sequence: CASSPLAGGGNEQFF. CDR3 DNA sequence: TGCGCCAGCAGCCCGCTAGCGGGAGGAGGCAATGAGCAGTTCTTC. This chain uses TRBV10-2 with TRBJ2-1; 11 bases match TRBD2. CDR3 length equals 15 residues. The V gene end was trimmed by 6 bases and the J gene end by 6 bases; junction bases not matched to a gene: 7. CDR1 is WSHSY, CDR2 SAAADI, per germline.